These 31 T cell receptor beta chains were all obtained from the same sample, sequenced in a study of blood T cell repertoires in COVID-19. Repertoires were generated with immunoSEQ multiplex PCR, while TCRdb's copy carries only in-frame clones and drops some. The sample carries some 350,000 clones, roughly 90% recorded once. The sequencing input was peripheral blood. All receptors derive from a woman between 70 and 85 years old with COVID-19, enrolled during active disease.

This chain joins TRBV5-4 and TRBJ1-1; no clear D. The CDR3 length is 14 residues. Germline values: CDR1 SGHNT, CDR2 YYREEE (reference sequence). V lost 5 bases, J lost 1 base, and 12 bases lay in between. In nucleotides, the CDR3 is TGTGCCAGCAGGGGCCGGGAGGCGAACACTGAAGCTTTCTTT. Amino acid sequence: CASRGREANTEAFF.

The V call is TRBV5-4, the J call TRBJ2-3, with TRBD1 matching over 11 bases. CDR3 length: 19 amino acids. The trim removed 4 bases at V and 1 base at J, leaving 14 bases unmatched. Germline values: CDR1 SGHNT, CDR2 YYREEE (reference sequence). The CDR3 sequence is CASSRPGTGGIIGTDTQYF. The CDR3 region has the DNA TGTGCCAGCAGCCGACCCGGGACAGGGGGTATCATAGGCACAGATACGCAGTATTTT.

This chain joins TRBV12-5 and TRBJ1-1; no firm D call. V dropped 6 bases and J dropped 4 bases, with 12 bases sitting between them. Germline-derived CDR1 and CDR2 are LGHNT and FRNRAP. This CDR3 spans 13 amino acids. The CDR3 protein is CASGPLEGTEAFF. CDR3 in DNA: TGTGCTAGTGGCCCCCTGGAGGGCACTGAAGCTTTCTTT. Filled out from reference TRBV12-5 and TRBJ1-1, the complete variable domain reads DARVTQTPRHKVTEMGQEVTMRCQPILGHNTVFWYRQTMMQGLELLAYFRNRAPLDDSGMPKDRFSAEMPDATLATLKIQPSEPRDSAVYFCASGPLEGTEAFFGQGTRLTVV.

V is TRBV9 and J is TRBJ1-2; 8 positions match TRBD1. CDR1 is SGDLS and CDR2 is YYNGEE in the germline V gene. The trim removed 3 bases at V and 0 bases at J, leaving 4 bases unmatched. There are 15 residues in the CDR3. The CDR3 bases are TGTGCCAGCAGCGCCGGACAGGGCGCTAACTATGGCTACACCTTC. This codes for CASSAGQGANYGYTF.

The CDR3, as DNA: TGCGCCAGCAGCTCCGACGGGAAAAGGGTCTATGGCTACACCTTC. It encodes CASSSDGKRVYGYTF. The rearrangement links TRBV5-1 to TRBJ1-2; D not resolved. The CDR3 spans 15 residues. Germline values: CDR1 SGHRS, CDR2 YFSETQ. V was shortened by 3 bases and J by 4 bases, with 16 bases between the two germline ends.

The chain has TRBV5-1 and TRBJ2-7; 13 positions match TRBD2. CDR3 length equals 16 residues. V was clipped by 4 bases and J by 5 bases; unmatched bases: 9. Germline loops: CDR1 SGHRS, CDR2 YFSETQ. The CDR3 sequence: CASSELAGGPFDEQYF. The CDR3 bases are TGCGCCAGCAGCGAACTAGCGGGGGGGCCTTTCGACGAGCAGTACTTC.

V usage is TRBV28 and J usage is TRBJ1-4; tentatively, D is TRBD1 (6 bases). V dropped 5 bases and J dropped 4 bases, with 14 bases sitting between them. CDR3 size: 15 residues. Looked up from germline, CDR1 is MDHEN and CDR2 is SYDVKM. The CDR3 DNA is TGTGCCAGCAGTAGCGGAGACAGGAGTAATGAAAAACTGTTTTTT. This gives the protein CASSSGDRSNEKLFF.

In DNA form, the CDR3 reads TGTGCCAGTAGTATTATCCCCCTCGGGACTGAAGCTTTCTTT. It yields the protein CASSIIPLGTEAFF. The rearrangement joins TRBV19 to TRBJ1-1; D is unresolved. V lost 3 bases and J lost 5, with 13 bases in between. Germline CDR1 LNHDA, CDR2 SQIVND (reference sequence). The CDR3 extends over 14 amino acids. Full variable domain (remainder filled in from reference TRBV19 and TRBJ1-1): DGGITQSPKYLFRKEGQNVTLSCEQNLNHDAMYWYRQDPGQGLRLIYYSQIVNDFQKGDIAEGYSVSREKKESFPLTVTSAQKNPTAFYLCASSIIPLGTEAFFGQGTRLTVV.

Written as DNA, the CDR3 is TGTGCCAGCAGGTTGGGGCGGCTGGGCGCGTCGGATAATGAAAAACTGTTTTTT. This translates into CASRLGRLGASDNEKLFF. The rearrangement links TRBV7-8 to TRBJ1-4, with a tentative D call TRBD1 (5 bases). The germline V gene has CDR1 SGHVS and CDR2 FQNEAQ. The V end was cut by 6 bases, the J end by 4 bases, with 24 bases between. This CDR3 contains 18 residues.

The V gene is TRBV10-3, the J gene TRBJ2-6, with D possibly matching TRBD2 (5 bases). CDR3 length equals 19 residues. The ends were cut back, 0 bases at V and 3 bases at J, with 18 bases in the middle. Germline V gene data show CDR1 as ENHRY and CDR2 as SYGVKD. This CDR3 is CAISESYSGFSGGANVLTF. CDR3 sequence (DNA): TGTGCCATCAGTGAGTCTTATTCTGGGTTCAGCGGTGGGGCCAACGTCCTGACTTTC.

The rearrangement links TRBV15 to TRBJ1-5; 8 bases fit TRBD1. Germline trimming cut 3 bases from V and 7 bases from J; bases unmatched to any gene: 14. The CDR3 spans 17 residues. Germline CDR1 LNHNV, CDR2 YYDKDF (reference sequence). CDR3 amino acids: CATSSTRGQGIGQPQHF. CDR3 nucleotide sequence: TGTGCCACCAGCAGCACCAGGGGGCAGGGGATAGGACAGCCCCAGCATTTT.

V usage is TRBV19 and J usage is TRBJ1-6, with 8 nucleotides matching TRBD1. J lost 10 bases, V lost 3 bases, and 5 bases had no gene match. The length of the CDR3 is 14 residues. CDR1 is LNHDA and CDR2 is SQIVND in the germline V gene (reference sequence). The CDR3: CASSMAGGGSPLHF. Written as DNA, the CDR3 is TGTGCCAGTAGTATGGCAGGGGGCGGATCACCCCTCCACTTT.

The V gene is TRBV5-1, the J gene TRBJ1-2, with TRBD1 matching over 7 bases. Trimming cost V 4 bases and J 4 bases; bases outside gene matches: 7. This CDR3 is built from 14 residues. Germline values: CDR1 SGHRS, CDR2 YFSETQ. Here the CDR3 reads CASSPGQATYGYTF. As DNA, the CDR3 is TGCGCCAGCAGCCCTGGACAGGCGACCTATGGCTACACCTTC.

The V gene is TRBV27, the J gene TRBJ2-7, with 7 bases fitting TRBD1. Germline V CDR1 and CDR2: MNHEY, SMNVEV (reference sequence). This CDR3 comprises 14 residues. The V and J ends lost 0 bases and 2 bases, in that order; junction bases with no gene match: 1. The CDR3 is CASSLSGTAYEQYF. CDR3 DNA: TGTGCCAGCAGTTTATCAGGGACAGCCTACGAGCAGTACTTC.

This chain links TRBV19 with TRBJ2-2; TRBD2 agrees at 10 bases. The germline V gene encodes CDR1 LNHDA and CDR2 SQIVND (reference sequence). Trimming removed 3 bases from V and 7 bases from J; junction bases left unmatched: 8. This CDR3 has 16 amino acids. CDR3 nucleotides: TGTGCCAGTAGTATTCTTAGCGGGGGGAGCGGCGGGGAGCTGTTTTTT. It is translated as CASSILSGGSGGELFF.

J is TRBJ1-6 and V is TRBV2; TRBD1 matches 8 bases. Per the germline V gene, CDR1 is SNHLY and CDR2 is FYNNEI. The CDR3 is 13 residues long. V lost 7 bases, J lost 6 bases, and 2 bases stayed unmatched. CDR3 in amino acids: CASKGQGNSPLHF. As DNA, the CDR3 is TGTGCCAGCAAAGGACAGGGTAATTCACCCCTCCACTTT.

The genes are TRBV10-3 and TRBJ2-1; D unclear. Trimming took off 3 bases at V and 3 bases at J, with 3 bases between the two ends. This CDR3 is 12 amino acids long. Germline CDR1 ENHRY, CDR2 SYGVKD. CDR3 coding DNA: TGTGCCATCAGTGACATCTACAATGAGCAGTTCTTC. This gives the protein CAISDIYNEQFF.

Worth noting for this clone: This sample also contains other DNA sequences that code for the same CDR3. The chain is built from TRBV12-3 or TRBV12-4 and TRBJ1-1; D unresolved. V lost 4 bases and J 1 base, leaving 7 bases between the germline ends. CDR3 length: 13 residues. This CDR3 is CASSSGRNTEAFF. CDR3 bases: TGTGCCAGCAGTTCCGGGAGGAACACTGAAGCTTTCTTT.

This chain connects TRBV5-8 to TRBJ2-6; D gene ambiguous. Germline CDR1 SGHTS, CDR2 YDEGEE. V dropped 4 bases and J dropped 1 base, with 12 bases sitting between them. The CDR3 contains 16 residues. Here the CDR3 DNA reads TGTGCCAGCAGCGCGGCGGTGCGGTCTGGGGCCAACGTCCTGACTTTC. Translation: CASSAAVRSGANVLTF.

Note on this clone: Other DNA variants within this sample encode the same CDR3. The J gene is TRBJ1-2, the V gene TRBV28; maybe TRBD1 (5 bases). The CDR3 extends over 12 amino acids. V was clipped by 5 bases and J by 1 base, with 5 bases between them. Per the germline V gene, CDR1 is MDHEN and CDR2 is SYDVKM. CDR3 in amino acids: CASSQGNYGYTF. Here the CDR3 DNA reads TGTGCCAGCAGTCAGGGTAACTATGGCTACACCTTC.

The V gene is TRBV11-2, the J gene TRBJ2-2; D call uncertain. There are 13 residues in the CDR3. V shed 5 bases and J shed 1 base, with 5 bases lying between them. CDR1 SGHAT and CDR2 FQNNGV come from the germline V gene. CDR3 nucleotides: TGTGCCAGCAGCCATCAGAACACCGGGGAGCTGTTTTTT. It yields the protein CASSHQNTGELFF.

This clone was detected only a few times. J is TRBJ2-2 and V is TRBV5-1; the match to TRBD1 covers 8 bases. Germline V gives CDR1 SGHRS, CDR2 YFSETQ. This CDR3 spans 14 amino acids. Trimming cost V 4 bases and J 6 bases; bases outside gene matches: 5. CDR3 sequence: CASSGQGGSGELFF. The CDR3 DNA reads TGCGCCAGCAGCGGACAGGGTGGATCCGGGGAGCTGTTTTTT.

This chain connects TRBV28 to TRBJ2-7, with D maybe TRBD2 (6 bases). The CDR3 sequence is 12 residues long. In germline, CDR1 is MDHEN, CDR2 SYDVKM. Trimming shortened V by 8 bases and J by 2 bases, and 10 bases separated the two germline ends. This chain's CDR3 is CASVGRTYEQYF. The CDR3 DNA follows: TGTGCCAGCGTAGGGAGGACCTACGAGCAGTACTTC.

The V and J genes are TRBV5-1 and TRBJ2-5; 11 bases are shared with TRBD2. CDR3 length equals 15 residues. The germline V gene has CDR1 SGHRS and CDR2 YFSETQ. V shed 6 bases, J shed 5 bases, and the junction held 9 bases outside the gene matches. CDR3 in DNA: TGCGCCAGCACGATTAGCGGGGGGGCCGTGGAGACCCAGTACTTC. Protein product: CASTISGGAVETQYF.

The chain links TRBV7-2 to TRBJ1-5; D gene uncertain. Germline CDR1 SGHTA, CDR2 FQGNSA. Trimming took 1 base from V and 3 from J, leaving 10 bases between them. The CDR3 consists of 15 residues. CDR3 amino acids: CASSLVVAVNQPQHF. CDR3 sequence (DNA): TGTGCCAGCAGCTTAGTCGTGGCAGTCAATCAGCCCCAGCATTTT.

This sequence joins TRBV19 and TRBJ1-1, with 7 bases matching TRBD1. V was pared by 4 bases and J by 4 bases, with 6 bases of the junction left unmatched. The CDR3 extends over 14 amino acids. The germline CDR1 and CDR2 sequences are LNHDA and SQIVND (reference sequence). In nucleotides, the CDR3 is TGTGCCAGTAGTAAGACAGGGTGGACCACTGAAGCTTTCTTT. It specifies CASSKTGWTTEAFF.

The chain uses TRBV4-2 and TRBJ2-5; possibly TRBD1 for D (5 bases). This CDR3 contains 16 residues. The germline V gene has CDR1 LGHNA and CDR2 YNFKEQ. Trimming removed 0 bases from V and 5 bases from J, with 16 bases in between. The CDR3 DNA sequence: TGTGCCAGCAGCCAAGACTCCAGGGCCAGAGGCGAGACCCAGTACTTC. It codes for CASSQDSRARGETQYF.

As for this clone: Compared with germline, one end of the junction differs, possibly owing to a read error. The chain has TRBV6-5 and TRBJ2-7, with D possibly matching TRBD1 (5 bases). This CDR3 contains 13 residues. CDR1 is MNHEY and CDR2 is SVGAGI in the germline V gene. The CDR3 is CASSYSTVPVSTF. The CDR3 nucleotides are TGTGCCAGCAGTTATTCGACAGTCCCCGTCTCCACCTTC.

The V call is TRBV24-1, the J call TRBJ1-2; 10 bases fit TRBD1. With V trimmed by 3 bases and J by 8 bases, 5 bases remained unmatched. The CDR3 spans 14 residues. Germline V lookup: CDR1 KGHDR, CDR2 SFDVKD. CDR3 loop: CATSDPGTGEGYTF. The CDR3 DNA sequence: TGTGCCACCAGTGATCCCGGGACAGGGGAAGGCTACACCTTC.

CDR3 DNA: TGTGCCAGCAGGAAGGGGACAGGGACTAATGAAAAACTGTTTTTT. It translates to CASRKGTGTNEKLFF. The rearrangement joins TRBV9 to TRBJ1-4; TRBD1 agrees at 9 bases. CDR3 size: 15 residues. The germline V gene encodes CDR1 SGDLS and CDR2 YYNGEE. Trimming took 5 bases from V and 2 from J; bases not matched to a gene: 4. The full variable domain, with the rest looked up from reference TRBV9 and TRBJ1-4, is DSGVTQTPKHLITATGQRVTLRCSPRSGDLSVYWYQQSLDQGLQFLIQYYNGEERAKGNILERFSAQQFPDLHSELNLSSLELGDSALYFCASRKGTGTNEKLFFGSGTQLSVL.

This clone has just one count. The chain employs TRBV19 and TRBJ1-3, with 7 nucleotides matching TRBD1. CDR1 is LNHDA, CDR2 SQIVND, per germline (reference sequence). Unmatched junction bases numbered 6, after V lost 1 base and J lost 0 bases. This CDR3 comprises 17 residues. Written as DNA, the CDR3 is TGTGCCAGTAGTATAGGGGGGACAGCATTCTCTGGAAACACCATATATTTT. Translated: CASSIGGTAFSGNTIYF. The variable domain in full, with the rest retrieved from reference TRBV19 and TRBJ1-3, is DGGITQSPKYLFRKEGQNVTLSCEQNLNHDAMYWYRQDPGQGLRLIYYSQIVNDFQKGDIAEGYSVSREKKESFPLTVTSAQKNPTAFYLCASSIGGTAFSGNTIYFGEGSWLTVV.